The 22 T cell receptor beta chains below were found in one sample sequenced in a study of blood T cell repertoires in COVID-19. Profiled with immunoSEQ multiplex PCR; TCRdb holds only in-frame clones, not every one. This table has roughly 250,000 clones, 85% to 90% appearing once. The source material was peripheral blood. All receptors derive from a woman in her thirties with COVID-19, enrolled during active disease.

The genes are TRBV7-9 and TRBJ2-5; D not resolved. The CDR3 sequence is 14 residues long. The V gene's germline CDR1 is SEHNR and CDR2 FQNEAQ (reference sequence). Trimming left V 5 bases short and J 7 bases short, with 17 bases between. The CDR3, as DNA: TGTGCCAGCAGCCCCCAGACCCGTTCGGGGACCCAGTACTTC. Its protein is CASSPQTRSGTQYF.

This clone appeared once. The V and J genes are TRBV5-1 and TRBJ2-3; the D gene is possibly TRBD2 (7 bases). The V and J ends lost 1 base and 0 bases respectively, with 12 bases between them. The V gene's germline CDR1 is SGHRS and CDR2 YFSETQ. CDR3 length: 16 residues. The CDR3 DNA is TGCGCCAGCAGCTTGTACGGGGGGCCGAGCACAGATACGCAGTATTTT. It is translated as CASSLYGGPSTDTQYF.

The chain carries TRBV2 and TRBJ1-2; D not certain. The CDR3 has 15 residues. The V end lost 10 bases, the J end lost 1 base, and 19 bases lay between the germline ends. Looked up from germline, CDR1 is SNHLY and CDR2 is FYNNEI. The CDR3: CATTGKGLGNYGYTF. The CDR3 DNA reads as TGTGCCACCACCGGGAAAGGGCTGGGTAACTATGGCTACACCTTC.

This chain joins TRBV5-1 and TRBJ2-1; 7 nucleotides match TRBD2. Germline CDR1 and CDR2: SGHRS and YFSETQ. Losses at the gene ends were 0 bases for V and 0 bases for J; bases not matched to a gene: 3. The CDR3 is made up of 16 amino acids. The CDR3 reads CASSLGEGLSYNEQFF. CDR3 coding DNA: TGCGCCAGCAGCTTGGGGGAGGGACTCTCCTACAATGAGCAGTTCTTC.

V usage is TRBV6-5 and J usage is TRBJ1-1, with D uncertain. CDR1 and CDR2 (germline): MNHEY, SVGAGI. The CDR3 is 15 residues long. Trimming shortened V by 2 bases and J by 5 bases, and 15 bases separated the two germline ends. In DNA, the CDR3 is TGTGCCAGCAGTTACGGTACGGTGGGAGAAACTGAAGCTTTCTTT. Residues: CASSYGTVGETEAFF.

The chain combines TRBV7-2 with TRBJ2-7; TRBD2 is a possible D gene (5 bases). The CDR3 runs 15 residues. Trimming took off 7 bases at V and 2 bases at J, with 18 bases between the two ends. In germline, CDR1 is SGHTA, CDR2 FQGNSA. CDR3 DNA: TGTGCCAGCACCCCTAGCTCCGTGAGAACCTACGAGCAGTACTTC. Translating gives CASTPSSVRTYEQYF.

The V gene is TRBV5-4, the J gene TRBJ2-7; 9 bases are shared with TRBD2. In germline, CDR1 is SGHNT, CDR2 YYREEE (reference sequence). The CDR3 has 15 amino acids. Trimming at V came to 5 bases and at J to 5 bases, leaving 11 bases not matched to a gene. This CDR3 reads CASRNPGLASHEQYF. In nucleotides, the CDR3 is TGTGCCAGCAGGAATCCGGGACTAGCTTCCCACGAGCAGTACTTC.

This clone was detected once. The chain combines TRBV25-1 with TRBJ2-2; the D gene is possibly TRBD2 (6 bases). Germline CDR1 is MGHDK and CDR2 is SYGVNS. Trimming stripped 6 bases from V and 3 bases from J, with 17 bases between. The CDR3 spans 16 residues. This CDR3 is CASSRTRDFYTGELFF. In nucleotides, the CDR3 is TGTGCCAGCAGCCGGACCCGGGACTTCTACACCGGGGAGCTGTTTTTT.

CDR3 loop: CASSFESRDTQYF. The CDR3 DNA follows: TGTGCCAGCAGCTTCGAATCGAGAGATACGCAGTATTTT. This chain links TRBV11-3 with TRBJ2-3; D is uncertain. This CDR3 is 13 amino acids long. Germline V gives CDR1 SGHNT, CDR2 YENEEA. Deletions cut 3 bases from V and 5 bases from J, with 9 bases between.

The rearrangement uses TRBV6-5 and TRBJ1-3; no reliable D call. Germline CDR1 is MNHEY and CDR2 is SVGAGI. The length of the CDR3 is 15 residues. V lost 6 bases and J 5 bases, leaving 17 bases between the germline ends. The CDR3 bases are TGTGCCAGCAGCGATCGGGGAACGGCCAGAAACACCATATATTTT. It is translated as CASSDRGTARNTIYF.

This chain connects TRBV19 to TRBJ1-1, with a weak D call TRBD1 (5 bases). The V end was cut by 7 bases, the J end by 7 bases, with 16 bases between. Germline CDR1 LNHDA, CDR2 SQIVND (reference sequence). The CDR3 is made up of 13 amino acids. Here the CDR3 reads CASTQGGWGEAFF. CDR3 sequence (DNA): TGTGCCAGTACCCAGGGAGGGTGGGGTGAAGCTTTCTTT.

In this sample, this clone turned up once. J is TRBJ1-2 and V is TRBV11-2; 8 nucleotides match TRBD1. The CDR3 length is 15 residues. CDR1 and CDR2 (germline): SGHAT, FQNNGV. V shed 0 bases, J shed 4 bases, and the junction held 4 bases outside the gene matches. The CDR3 nucleotides are TGTGCCAGCAGCTTAGATAAAGGACAGGGCTATGGCTACACCTTC. Amino acids: CASSLDKGQGYGYTF.

This sequence joins TRBV3-1 (or the pseudogene TRBV3-2) and TRBJ2-1; 7 positions match TRBD2. This CDR3 has 13 amino acids. The V segment lost 1 base and the J segment 11 bases; nucleotides outside the gene matches: 5. Germline V lookup: CDR1 LGHDT, CDR2 YNNKEL (reference sequence). The DNA for the CDR3 is TGTGCCAGCAGCCAAGGGGGGGGACCTAAGCAGTTCTTC. This sequence encodes CASSQGGGPKQFF.

The chain recombines TRBV19 with TRBJ2-7, with D unresolved. The CDR3 spans 13 residues. Trimming cost V 4 bases and J 1 base, with 8 bases left between them. Germline values: CDR1 LNHDA, CDR2 SQIVND (reference sequence). Here the CDR3 reads CASSTQVSYEQYF. The DNA of the CDR3 is TGTGCCAGTAGTACCCAGGTTTCCTACGAGCAGTACTTC.

V gene TRBV5-1 combines with J gene TRBJ1-6, with TRBD1 as a possible D gene (5 bases). V lost 1 base and J lost 7, with 9 bases in between. CDR1 and CDR2 (germline): SGHRS, YFSETQ. The length of the CDR3 is 14 residues. The CDR3 DNA is TGCGCCAGCAGCTTGCCGGGGGTCAATTCACCCCTCCACTTT. This gives the protein CASSLPGVNSPLHF.

This chain links TRBV2 with TRBJ1-1; no clear D gene. CDR3 length: 14 residues. Per the germline V gene, CDR1 is SNHLY and CDR2 is FYNNEI. Trimming took 10 bases from V and 3 from J, leaving 18 bases between them. The CDR3 bases are TGTGCCACACGAACCCCAGATCTAGACACTGAAGCTTTCTTT. Translation: CATRTPDLDTEAFF. Drawing the rest from reference TRBV2 and TRBJ1-1, the complete variable domain is EPEVTQTPSHQVTQMGQEVILRCVPISNHLYFYWYRQILGQKVEFLVSFYNNEISEKSEIFDDQFSVERPDGSNFTLKIRSTKLEDSAMYFCATRTPDLDTEAFFGQGTRLTVV.

The V and J genes are TRBV4-2 and TRBJ2-6; 7 bases agree with TRBD2. V lost 1 base and J lost 0; bases outside the gene matches: 6. Germline V CDR1 and CDR2: LGHNA, YNFKEQ. CDR3 size: 18 residues. The CDR3 sequence: CASSQVRGFPSGANVLTF. In DNA, the CDR3 is TGTGCCAGCAGCCAAGTGCGGGGGTTTCCCTCTGGGGCCAACGTCCTGACTTTC.

In this sample, this clone turned up a few times. The chain joins TRBV6-2 or TRBV6-3 to TRBJ2-5; 8 nucleotides agree with TRBD2. Trimming removed 2 bases from V and 4 bases from J; junction bases left unmatched: 9. The CDR3 sequence is 16 residues long. Germline CDR1 and CDR2: MNHEY and SVGEGT. CDR3 sequence reads: CASSYQALAGRETQYF. The CDR3 nucleotides are TGTGCCAGCAGTTACCAGGCCCTAGCGGGTCGAGAGACCCAGTACTTC.

The rearrangement uses TRBV27 and TRBJ2-1, with D maybe TRBD1 (6 bases). Germline CDR1 and CDR2: MNHEY and SMNVEV (reference sequence). This CDR3 is 14 amino acids long. V was clipped by 5 bases and J by 2 bases, with 10 bases between them. In DNA form, the CDR3 reads TGTGCCAGCAGTCCAGACAGGACCTACAATGAGCAGTTCTTC. It specifies CASSPDRTYNEQFF.

This chain uses TRBV5-6 with TRBJ1-5; maybe TRBD1 (5 bases). The ends were cut back, 4 bases at V and 0 bases at J, with 11 bases in the middle. Germline CDR1 and CDR2: SGHDT and YYEEEE. The CDR3 is 15 amino acids. In DNA form, the CDR3 reads TGTGCCAGCAGCGCGACAGCTTATAGCAATCAGCCCCAGCATTTT. This gives the protein CASSATAYSNQPQHF.

The CDR3 DNA follows: TGTGCCAGCAGCTGGGGACAGGGTGACTACAATGAGCAGTTCTTC. This codes for CASSWGQGDYNEQFF. The V gene is TRBV5-5, the J gene TRBJ2-1; 9 bases match TRBD1. CDR1 and CDR2 (germline): SGHKS, YYEKEE (reference sequence). V lost 3 bases to trimming and J lost 3 bases; unmatched junction nucleotides: 4. CDR3 length equals 15 residues. Using reference TRBV5-5 and TRBJ2-1 for the parts outside the CDR3, the full variable domain is DAGVTQSPTHLIKTRGQQVTLRCSPISGHKSVSWYQQVLGQGPQFIFQYYEKEERGRGNFPDRFSARQFPNYSSELNVNALLLGDSALYLCASSWGQGDYNEQFFGPGTRLTVL.

This chain connects TRBV6-5 to TRBJ2-7, with TRBD1 matching 11 bases. Per germline, CDR1 MNHEY and CDR2 SVGAGI. V gave up 0 bases and J gave up 7 bases; unmatched junction bases: 5. The CDR3 has 15 amino acids. Here the CDR3 reads CASSYSGDRGGEQYF. In DNA form, the CDR3 reads TGTGCCAGCAGTTACTCGGGGGACAGGGGGGGTGAGCAGTACTTC.